These 14 T cell receptor beta chains originate from one sample sequenced in a study of shared clonotypes between healthy human individuals. CD45RO-negative CD8 cells positively selected for CCR7 made up the naive population, which excluded terminally differentiated effector memory CD45RA+ cells. Measured with immunoSEQ multiplex PCR; TCRdb has only the in-frame clones, and not every one. The sample lists about 2 million clones, about 95% occurring once. The sample taken for sequencing was naive CD8+ T cells sorted from blood. All receptors come from a man aged 18 to 30 in good health.

The sample holds one count of this clone. The chain employs TRBV10-2 and TRBJ2-2, with D unresolved. The CDR3 covers 12 residues. The V and J ends lost 7 bases and 7 bases respectively, with 10 bases between them. The germline V gene encodes CDR1 WSHSY and CDR2 SAAADI. CDR3 in amino acids: CASTDYVGELFF. DNA of the CDR3: TGCGCCAGCACTGATTACGTCGGGGAGCTGTTTTTT.

This clone was observed once. This rearrangement joins TRBV7-9 to TRBJ2-2, with 7 bases that match TRBD2. Germline trimming cut 6 bases from V and 5 bases from J; bases unmatched to any gene: 9. CDR1 and CDR2 (germline): SEHNR, FQNEAQ (reference sequence). CDR3 length equals 15 residues. CDR3 residues: CASSSSGTGTGELFF. CDR3 in DNA: TGTGCCAGCAGTTCCAGCGGGACGGGTACCGGGGAGCTGTTTTTT.

As concerns this clone: Other DNA sequences in this sample translate to the same CDR3. The chain is built from TRBV10-1 and TRBJ2-7; no clear D. The CDR3 is 12 amino acids. Germline values: CDR1 WNHNN, CDR2 SYGVQD (reference sequence). Trimming removed 2 bases from V and 3 bases from J, with 5 bases in between. CDR3 DNA: TGCGCCAGCAGTGAGACCGGCTACGAGCAGTACTTC. It specifies CASSETGYEQYF.

The chain carries TRBV5-6 and TRBJ2-2; no reliable D call. V shed 1 base and J shed 6 bases, with 10 bases lying between them. Germline loops: CDR1 SGHDT, CDR2 YYEEEE. The CDR3 totals 14 residues. The CDR3 DNA is TGTGCCAGCAGCTTGTCGGGTATCGCCGGGGAGCTGTTTTTT. It specifies CASSLSGIAGELFF.

The chain combines TRBV2 with TRBJ2-3; 8 bases agree with TRBD1. In germline, CDR1 is SNHLY, CDR2 FYNNEI. V trimming: 6 bases; J trimming: 2 bases; junction bases outside the gene matches: 7. This CDR3 contains 15 residues. Here the CDR3 DNA reads TGTGCCAGCAGCCTCAGGGGGCAGGCCACAGATACGCAGTATTTT. It yields the protein CASSLRGQATDTQYF.

This clone was recorded only once. This rearrangement joins TRBV5-6 to TRBJ2-7; D may be TRBD1 (5 bases). Looked up from germline, CDR1 is SGHDT and CDR2 is YYEEEE. CDR3 length: 14 amino acids. Trimming cost V 4 bases and J 4 bases, with 15 bases left between them. In DNA form, the CDR3 reads TGTGCCAGCAGCGGACAAGGGCAGGATTACGAGCAGTACTTC. This sequence encodes CASSGQGQDYEQYF.

The V call is TRBV27, the J call TRBJ2-1, with 8 bases lining up with TRBD2. The CDR3 loop spans 16 amino acids. Trimming took 5 bases from V and 6 from J; bases not matched to a gene: 12. Germline lookup yields CDR1 MNHEY and CDR2 SMNVEV (reference sequence). CDR3 loop: CASSPSAGEFVNEQFF. CDR3 bases: TGTGCCAGCAGTCCTTCAGCGGGAGAATTTGTCAATGAGCAGTTCTTC.

This sequence joins TRBV5-6 and TRBJ2-4; either TRBD1 or TRBD2 may supply D (6 bases each). Germline CDR1 reads SGHDT; CDR2 reads YYEEEE. The CDR3 loop spans 15 amino acids. Trimming cost V 2 bases and J 6 bases, with 15 bases left between them. CDR3 coding DNA: TGTGCCAGCAGCTTTGGGGGCGGGGAAGGAAACATTCAGTACTTC. It codes for CASSFGGGEGNIQYF.

V usage is TRBV5-4 and J usage is TRBJ1-5; D is possibly TRBD1 (5 bases). Looked up from germline, CDR1 is SGHNT and CDR2 is YYREEE (reference sequence). CDR3 size: 14 residues. V was cut by 4 bases and J by 2 bases, with 10 bases left in between. This CDR3 is CASSAWGGNQPQHF. CDR3 DNA: TGTGCCAGCAGCGCATGGGGGGGCAATCAGCCCCAGCATTTT.

The sample holds one count of this clone. The genes are TRBV10-2 and TRBJ1-5; 7 positions match TRBD1. V was clipped by 6 bases and J by 1 base; unmatched bases: 3. The CDR3 spans 14 residues. CDR1 and CDR2 from the germline V gene are WSHSY and SAAADI. CDR3 DNA: TGCGCCAGCAGCCTACAGGGGAGCAATCAGCCCCAGCATTTT. Its translation is CASSLQGSNQPQHF.

The chain has TRBV6-6 and TRBJ1-4; D remains ambiguous. Trimming pared 8 bases from V and 8 bases from J, leaving 24 bases between. This CDR3 contains 16 residues. The germline V gene encodes CDR1 MNHNY and CDR2 SVGAGI (reference sequence). CDR3 loop: CASRSKIQGGSEKLFF. The CDR3 DNA reads as TGTGCCAGCCGATCAAAGATACAAGGAGGGTCGGAAAAACTGTTTTTT.

This clone was picked up one time. This chain connects TRBV2 to TRBJ2-7, with a tentative D call TRBD2 (7 bases). CDR1 SNHLY and CDR2 FYNNEI come from the germline V gene. This CDR3 comprises 17 residues. Trimming pared 1 base from V and 3 bases from J, leaving 19 bases between. The CDR3 nucleotides read TGTGCCAGCAGTGAAGACGGCGCGGGGGCCGCCTACTACGAGCAGTACTTC. Its translation: CASSEDGAGAAYYEQYF.

The rearrangement links TRBV5-5 to TRBJ2-2; TRBD2 matches 7 bases. With V trimmed by 6 bases and J by 4 bases, 12 bases remained unmatched. Germline V gene lookup returns CDR1 SGHKS and CDR2 YYEKEE (reference sequence). The CDR3 totals 16 residues. The CDR3 protein is CASTLSPAGVTGELFF. DNA for the CDR3: TGTGCCAGCACCCTTTCTCCGGCGGGGGTCACCGGGGAGCTGTTTTTT.

The chain has TRBV7-2 and TRBJ2-3; D unresolved. Germline CDR1 SGHTA, CDR2 FQGNSA. This CDR3 is 15 amino acids long. V was clipped by 2 bases and J by 5 bases, with 14 bases between them. CDR3 DNA sequence: TGTGCCAGCAGCTTACCGGGCAGTTTAAAAGATACGCAGTATTTT. This codes for CASSLPGSLKDTQYF.